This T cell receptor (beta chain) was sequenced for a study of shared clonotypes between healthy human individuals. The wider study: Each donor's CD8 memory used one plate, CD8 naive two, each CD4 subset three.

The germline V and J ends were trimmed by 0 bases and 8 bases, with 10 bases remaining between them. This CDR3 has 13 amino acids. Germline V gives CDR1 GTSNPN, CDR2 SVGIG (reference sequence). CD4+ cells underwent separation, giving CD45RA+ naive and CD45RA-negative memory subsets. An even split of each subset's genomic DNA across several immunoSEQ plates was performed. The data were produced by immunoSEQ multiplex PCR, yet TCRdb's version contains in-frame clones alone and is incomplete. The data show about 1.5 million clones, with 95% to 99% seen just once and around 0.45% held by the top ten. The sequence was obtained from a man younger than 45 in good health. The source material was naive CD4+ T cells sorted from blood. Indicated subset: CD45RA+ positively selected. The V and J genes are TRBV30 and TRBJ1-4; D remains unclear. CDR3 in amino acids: CAWSVRMWEKLFF. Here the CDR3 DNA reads TGTGCCTGGAGTGTACGCATGTGGGAAAAACTGTTTTTT.